These T cell receptor beta chains were read from a single sample in a study of siplizumab effects on memory and regulatory T cells. Some clones are missing from TCRdb's copy, which holds only in-frame ones; the method was immunoSEQ multiplex PCR. There are 60,000 to 80,000 clones in the sample; over 65% occur only once, and 3.5% to 4.5% lies in the top ten. The sample comprised memory CD4+ T cells sorted from blood. The receptors shown here come from a human donor in good health. CDR3s include the opening cysteine and the closing phenylalanine or tryptophan. A D gene is named only where the DNA matches it firmly. The size entry is marked missing in some rows and otherwise reads once, few, many or a size class.

>.|TRBJ2-7|TRBV5-4|.
CASSQGGGDSYEQYF
TGTGCCAGCAGCCAGGGGGGGGGTGACTCCTACGAGCAGTACTTC
>.|TRBJ2-1|TRBV9|.
CASSVAGSNEQFF
TGTGCCAGCAGCGTAGCGGGCAGCAATGAGCAGTTCTTC
>.|TRBJ1-2|TRBV18|.
CASSPPARAVGYTF
TGTGCCAGCTCACCACCGGCGAGGGCTGTTGGCTACACCTTC
>.|TRBJ2-3|TRBV5-1|.
CASSLATGTWGTDTQYF
TGCGCCAGCAGCTTGGCGACGGGGACTTGGGGCACAGATACGCAGTATTTT
>TRBD2|TRBJ2-2|TRBV27|.
CASRGGLAGGSNTGELFF
TGTGCCAGCAGGGGGGGACTAGCGGGCGGCTCGAACACCGGGGAGCTGTTTTTT
>.|TRBJ2-1|TRBV7-8|.
CASSWTPYNEQFF
TGTGCCAGCAGCTGGACACCTTACAATGAGCAGTTCTTC
>TRBD1|TRBJ1-3|TRBV5-1|.
CASSSGTKQGTIYF
TGCGCCAGCAGCTCCGGAACTAAACAGGGGACCATATATTTT
>TRBD2|TRBJ2-1|TRBV19|.
CASSMGRGGNEQFF
TGTGCCAGTAGTATGGGGCGGGGGGGTAATGAGCAGTTCTTC
>.|TRBJ2-7|TRBV4-1|.
CASSRQDSTEQYF
TGCGCCAGCAGCCGACAGGACAGTACCGAGCAGTACTTC
>.|TRBJ1-6|TRBV6-1|.
CASSGGIRGPYNSPLHF
TGTGCCAGCAGTGGGGGGATCCGGGGCCCCTATAATTCACCCCTCCACTTT
>.|TRBJ2-7|TRBV28|once
CASSSYTPGQILYEQYF
TGTGCCAGCAGTTCTTATACCCCCGGACAGATACTTTACGAGCAGTACTTC
>.|TRBJ1-4|TRBV2|.
CASSEEAAEWEKLFF
TGTGCCAGCAGTGAAGAGGCAGCCGAGTGGGAAAAACTGTTTTTT
>TRBD2|TRBJ2-2|TRBV7-3|.
CASSLTGGTNTGELFF
TGTGCCAGCAGCTTAACGGGAGGGACGAACACCGGGGAGCTGTTTTTT
>TRBD2|TRBJ2-2|TRBV6-4|.
CASSVLAGVIGELFF
TGTGCCAGCAGTGTACTAGCGGGGGTCATCGGGGAGCTGTTTTTT
>.|TRBJ1-1|TRBV19|once
CASSKQVTGPEAFF
TGTGCCAGTAGTAAACAGGTCACGGGACCTGAAGCTTTCTTT
>.|TRBJ2-2|TRBV9|.
CASSVVDGGKNTGELFF
TGTGCCAGCAGCGTAGTGGACGGTGGGAAGAACACCGGGGAGCTGTTTTTT
>TRBD1|TRBJ2-5|TRBV29-1|.
CSVVGQPGETQYF
TGCAGCGTCGTGGGACAGCCGGGGGAGACCCAGTACTTC
>.|TRBJ1-1|TRBV2|.
CASSSYEAFF
TGTGCCAGCAGTAGTTATGAAGCTTTCTTT
>TRBD1|TRBJ2-1|TRBV18|.
CASSPIKQGISGEQFF
TGTGCCAGCTCACCCATTAAACAGGGGATTAGTGGTGAGCAGTTCTTC
>.|TRBJ2-5|TRBV7-2|.
CASSLGPQETQYF
TGTGCCAGCAGCTTGGGCCCCCAAGAGACCCAGTACTTC
>.|TRBJ2-1|TRBV28|.
CASSQGLRNEQFF
TGTGCCAGCAGCCAGGGACTGCGCAATGAGCAGTTCTTC
>TRBD2|TRBJ2-3|TRBV6-1|.
CASSSGGGTDTQYF
TGTGCCAGCAGTTCGGGGGGAGGCACAGATACGCAGTATTTT
>.|TRBJ2-2|TRBV19|.
CASMGALRNGELFF
TGTGCCAGTATGGGGGCTCTAAGGAACGGGGAGCTGTTTTTT
>.|TRBJ2-7|TRBV2|once
CAKQRAQSSYEQYF
TGTGCCAAGCAGAGAGCGCAAAGCTCCTACGAGCAGTACTTC
>.|TRBJ1-1|TRBV6-4|.
CASSDSMGRSEAFF
TGTGCCAGCAGTGACTCGATGGGTAGATCTGAAGCTTTCTTT
>.|TRBJ1-5|TRBV6-1|.
CASSESGYSNQPQHF
TGTGCCAGCAGTGAAAGTGGGTATAGCAATCAGCCCCAGCATTTT
>.|TRBJ1-2|TRBV6-5|.
CASRPGGVVRGYTF
TGTGCCAGCAGACCCGGGGGTGTCGTGCGCGGCTACACCTTC
>.|TRBJ2-5|TRBV2|.
CASSYSPETQYF
TGTGCCAGCAGCTACTCGCCAGAGACCCAGTACTTC
>.|TRBJ2-7|TRBV20-1|.
CSAREGPVQYF
TGCAGTGCTAGAGAGGGCCCCGTGCAGTACTTC
>TRBD1|TRBJ2-5|TRBV2|few
CASSRTGEETQYF
TGTGCCAGCAGTAGAACAGGGGAAGAGACCCAGTACTTC
>.|TRBJ2-5|TRBV2|.
CASSVDRGQTQYF
TGTGCCAGCAGTGTGGATAGGGGTCAGACCCAGTACTTC